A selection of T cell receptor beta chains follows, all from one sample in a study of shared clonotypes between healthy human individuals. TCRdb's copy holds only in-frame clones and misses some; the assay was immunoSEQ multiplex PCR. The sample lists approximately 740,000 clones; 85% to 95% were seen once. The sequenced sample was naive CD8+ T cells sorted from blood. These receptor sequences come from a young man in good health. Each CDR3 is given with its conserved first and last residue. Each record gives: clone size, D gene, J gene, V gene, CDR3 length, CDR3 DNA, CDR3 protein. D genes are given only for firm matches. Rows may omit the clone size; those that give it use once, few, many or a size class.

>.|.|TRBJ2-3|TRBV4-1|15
TGCGCCAGCAGCCAAGATACTTTCTTCACAGATACGCAGTATTTT
CASSQDTFFTDTQYF
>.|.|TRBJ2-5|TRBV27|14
TGTGCCAGCAGTTTATCCCCGTACCAAGAGACCCAGTACTTC
CASSLSPYQETQYF
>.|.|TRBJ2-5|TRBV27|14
TGTGCCAGCAGACTGACGGGGTATGGAGAGACCCAGTACTTC
CASRLTGYGETQYF
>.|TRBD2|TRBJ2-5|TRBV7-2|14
TGTGCCAGCAGCCCTGGACTAGCGGGAAGGACCCAGTACTTC
CASSPGLAGRTQYF
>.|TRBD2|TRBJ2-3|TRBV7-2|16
TGTGCCAGCAGCTTAAGCCTAGCGGGGATCTCAGATACGCAGTATTTT
CASSLSLAGISDTQYF
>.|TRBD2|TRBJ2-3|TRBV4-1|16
TGCGCCAGCAGCCAAGCTCTAGCGGGAGTCACAGATACGCAGTATTTT
CASSQALAGVTDTQYF
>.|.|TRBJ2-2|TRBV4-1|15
TGCGCCAGCAGCCAAGGAGAGGGGAACACCGGGGAGCTGTTTTTT
CASSQGEGNTGELFF
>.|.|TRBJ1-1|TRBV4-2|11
TGTGCCAGCAGCTTAGGCACTGAAGCTTTCTTT
CASSLGTEAFF
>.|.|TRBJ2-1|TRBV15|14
TGTGCCACCAGCCCGGCCGTGTCCTACAATGAGCAGTTCTTC
CATSPAVSYNEQFF
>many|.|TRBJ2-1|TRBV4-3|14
TGCGCCAGCAGCCATCAATCCGCGAGGGGGAAGCAGTTCTTC
CASSHQSARGKQFF
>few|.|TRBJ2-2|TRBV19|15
TGTGCCAGTACTACGACGGGTCTAGGTGTCGGGGAGCTGTTTTTT
CASTTTGLGVGELFF
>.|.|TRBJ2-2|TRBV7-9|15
TGTGCCAGCAGCATACCCGGGGCCTCTATCGGGGAGCTGTTTTTT
CASSIPGASIGELFF
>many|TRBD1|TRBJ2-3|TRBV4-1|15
TGCGCCAGCAGCTATAGACAGGGCCGCACAGATACGCAGTATTTT
CASSYRQGRTDTQYF
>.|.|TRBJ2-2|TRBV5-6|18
TGTGCCAGCAGCTTGGGGGTTACCCCCACCCCAAACACCGGGGAGCTGTTTTTT
CASSLGVTPTPNTGELFF
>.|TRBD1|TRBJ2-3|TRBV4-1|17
TGCGCCAGCAGCTATCCAACAGGGGGCCCTAGCACAGATACGCAGTATTTT
CASSYPTGGPSTDTQYF
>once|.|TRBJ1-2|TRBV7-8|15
TGTGCCAGCAGCCCACGGAGACAGGATACCTATGGCTACACCTTC
CASSPRRQDTYGYTF
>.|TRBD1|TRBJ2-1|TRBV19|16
TGTGCCAGTAGTATAGTGGGTGGGGACAGGGTCGATGAGCAGTTCTTC
CASSIVGGDRVDEQFF
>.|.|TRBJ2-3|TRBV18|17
TGTGCCAGCTCACTGGACTCGACGGGCAGGGGCACAGATACGCAGTATTTT
CASSLDSTGRGTDTQYF
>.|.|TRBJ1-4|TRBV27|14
TGTGCCAGCAGTCCAACCCTCAATAATGAAAAACTGTTTTTT
CASSPTLNNEKLFF
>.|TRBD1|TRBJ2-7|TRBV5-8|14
TGTGCCAGCAGCCTAAACGGACAGGTGGACGAGCAGTACTTC
CASSLNGQVDEQYF
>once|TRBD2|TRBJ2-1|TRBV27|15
TGTGCCAGCAGTCAAGGACTAGCGGGGGACAATGAGCAGTTCTTC
CASSQGLAGDNEQFF
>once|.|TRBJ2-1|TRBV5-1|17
TGCGCCAGCAGCTTGGCGTTAGGGACAAACACCTACAATGAGCAGTTCTTC
CASSLALGTNTYNEQFF
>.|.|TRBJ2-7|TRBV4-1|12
TGCGCCAGCAGCCCCCCTTCCTACGAGCAGTACTTC
CASSPPSYEQYF
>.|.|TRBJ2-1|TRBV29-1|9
TGCAGCGTTGAAGATCAGACGTTCTTC
CSVEDQTFF
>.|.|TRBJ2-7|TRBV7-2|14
TGTGCCAGCAGCCCCAGGTCGGGGTTCTACGAGCAGTACTTC
CASSPRSGFYEQYF